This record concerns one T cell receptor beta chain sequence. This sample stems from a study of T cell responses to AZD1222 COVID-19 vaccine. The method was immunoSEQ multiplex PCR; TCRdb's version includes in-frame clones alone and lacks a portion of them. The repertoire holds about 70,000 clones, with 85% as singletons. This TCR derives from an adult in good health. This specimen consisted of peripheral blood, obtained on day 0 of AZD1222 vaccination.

CDR3 residues: CASSPTGAVGEQYF. The CDR3 DNA is TGTGCCAGCAGCCCGACAGGGGCGGTGGGCGAGCAGTACTTC. The chain has TRBV14 and TRBJ2-7; 8 positions agree with TRBD1. Germline V gene lookup returns CDR1 SGHDN and CDR2 FVKESK. V gave up 4 bases and J gave up 6 bases; unmatched junction bases: 8. The CDR3 loop spans 14 amino acids.